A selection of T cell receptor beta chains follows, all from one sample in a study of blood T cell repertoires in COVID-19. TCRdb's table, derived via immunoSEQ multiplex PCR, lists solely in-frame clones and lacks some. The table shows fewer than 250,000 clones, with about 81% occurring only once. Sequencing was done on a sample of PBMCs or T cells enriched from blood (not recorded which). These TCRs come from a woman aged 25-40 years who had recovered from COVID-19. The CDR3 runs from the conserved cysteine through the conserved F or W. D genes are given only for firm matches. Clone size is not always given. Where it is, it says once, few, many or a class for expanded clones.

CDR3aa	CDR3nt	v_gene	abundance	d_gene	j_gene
CASSVRSRGGTEAFF	TGTGCCAGCAGTGTGCGTTCGAGGGGAGGGACTGAAGCTTTCTTT	TRBV2	-	-	TRBJ1-1
CASSPDRRTGELFF	TGTGCCAGCAGCCCCGACAGGAGGACCGGGGAGCTGTTTTTT	TRBV5-4	-	-	TRBJ2-2
CASSIALSSYNEQFF	TGTGCCAGCAGTATAGCCCTCAGCTCCTACAATGAGCAGTTCTTC	TRBV6-5	-	-	TRBJ2-1
CAISQGVGGNQPQHF	TGTGCCATCAGCCAAGGGGTGGGTGGCAATCAGCCCCAGCATTTT	TRBV10-3	once	-	TRBJ1-5
CASSDRVNSPLHF	TGTGCCAGCAGTGACAGGGTAAATTCACCCCTCCACTTT	TRBV2	-	-	TRBJ1-6
CASSRSTSGTYTDTQYF	TGTGCCAGCAGCCGTTCGACTAGCGGAACATACACAGATACGCAGTATTTT	TRBV4-2	-	TRBD2	TRBJ2-3
CASSQAQALSYNEQFF	TGCGCCAGCAGCCAGGCCCAGGCCCTCTCCTACAATGAGCAGTTCTTC	TRBV4-1	-	-	TRBJ2-1
CASSLADRNEKLFF	TGCGCCAGCAGCTTGGCCGATAGAAATGAAAAACTGTTTTTT	TRBV5-1	-	-	TRBJ1-4
CASSTPGQGASDTQYF	TGTGCCAGTAGTACACCGGGACAGGGGGCGTCCGATACGCAGTATTTT	TRBV19	once	TRBD1	TRBJ2-3
CASSPGASGPYEQYF	TGTGCCAGCAGTCCCGGGGCTAGCGGGCCCTACGAGCAGTACTTC	TRBV6-5	-	TRBD2	TRBJ2-7
CASVPGQQFNQPQHF	TGTGCCAGCGTCCCGGGACAACAATTCAATCAGCCCCAGCATTTT	TRBV6-5	once	-	TRBJ1-5
CASSLVVGRMNTEAFF	TGTGCCAGCAGCTTGGTTGTCGGTAGAATGAACACTGAAGCTTTCTTT	TRBV5-6	-	-	TRBJ1-1
CATSDSGGASEKLFF	TGTGCCACCAGTGATTCGGGGGGGGCGAGTGAAAAACTGTTTTTT	TRBV24-1	-	-	TRBJ1-4
CASRVTGRTDTQYF	TGTGCCAGCAGGGTAACAGGGCGCACAGATACGCAGTATTTT	TRBV28	-	-	TRBJ2-3
CAAATGEAPSYEQYF	TGTGCCGCGGCAACGGGGGAGGCCCCCTCCTACGAGCAGTACTTC	TRBV19	once	-	TRBJ2-7
CASSQDRSGIESGANVLTF	TGCGCCAGCAGCCAAGATCGAAGCGGGATAGAGTCTGGGGCCAACGTCCTGACTTTC	TRBV4-1	-	TRBD2	TRBJ2-6
CASSFTGYTEAFF	TGTGCCAGCAGTTTTACGGGGTACACTGAAGCTTTCTTT	TRBV12-3/TRBV12-4	once	-	TRBJ1-1
CASSSRRGENTEAFF	TGTGCCAGCTCGTCTCGCAGGGGAGAGAACACTGAAGCTTTCTTT	TRBV18	-	-	TRBJ1-1
CATSDSRTGSLNQPQHF	TGTGCCACCAGTGATTCAAGAACGGGAAGCCTCAATCAGCCCCAGCATTTT	TRBV24-1	-	-	TRBJ1-5
CASSRLAGVTYNEQFF	TGTGCCAGTAGTCGACTAGCGGGGGTCACCTACAATGAGCAGTTCTTC	TRBV19	few	TRBD2	TRBJ2-1
CASSLAPSVGVDTQYF	TGTGCCAGCAGCTTGGCCCCTAGCGTGGGAGTGGATACGCAGTATTTT	TRBV7-8	-	-	TRBJ2-3
CASSPRTGGTGNTEAFF	TGTGCCAGCTCACCCCGGACAGGGGGGACTGGGAACACTGAAGCTTTCTTT	TRBV18	-	TRBD1	TRBJ1-1
CASSFGTRGAADTQYF	TGTGCCAGCAGCTTTGGGACTAGAGGTGCGGCAGATACGCAGTATTTT	TRBV7-8	-	TRBD2	TRBJ2-3
CASSRPRGLGAGELFF	TGTGCCAGCAGCCGGCCCAGGGGGTTAGGGGCCGGGGAGCTGTTTTTT	TRBV27	-	TRBD1	TRBJ2-2